These 9 T cell receptor beta chains were all obtained from the same sample, sequenced in a study of PD-L1 blockade in urothelial cancer (dated by TCRdb to about 2017). The time point label, read with the paper, signifies: pretreatment peripheral blood. Libraries were made using the immunoSEQ multiplex PCR assay. Here the immuneACCESS table is served through TCRdb, limited to in-frame sequences with V and J called. Missing clones are a known gap in these copies; in checked studies unresolved V genes cover under half, and the rest lacks a known reason. This sample gives 95,000 to 100,000 clones in total; more than 75% of them show up just once. More than 1.5% of the sample comes from the top ten. The sequences come from PBMCs, collected around atezolizumab (anti-PD-L1) treatment. The receptors come from a man aged 55 to 70 with urothelial cancer.

The J gene is TRBJ1-4, the V gene TRBV5-8; D remains ambiguous. CDR1 is SGHTS and CDR2 is YDEGEE in the germline V gene. Trimming removed 2 bases from V and 0 bases from J, with 5 bases in between. The CDR3 is 14 residues long. This chain's CDR3 is CASSFSATNEKLFF. The CDR3 nucleotides read TGTGCCAGCAGCTTCAGCGCAACTAATGAAAAACTGTTTTTT.

The chain links TRBV7-3 to TRBJ2-1, with 10 bases fitting TRBD2. The trim removed 5 bases at V and 4 bases at J, leaving 5 bases unmatched. From germline, CDR1 is SGHTA and CDR2 FQGTGA. The CDR3 length is 15 residues. This chain's CDR3 is CASSQLAGEYNEQFF. The CDR3 DNA follows: TGTGCCAGCAGCCAGCTAGCGGGGGAATACAATGAGCAGTTCTTC.

The chain uses TRBV7-3 and TRBJ2-3; 8 bases map to TRBD1. The CDR3 extends over 15 amino acids. CDR1 and CDR2 from the germline V gene are SGHTA and FQGTGA. Losses at the gene ends were 5 bases for V and 3 bases for J; bases not matched to a gene: 7. CDR3 sequence reads: CASSRAGQGTDTQYF. The CDR3 DNA is TGTGCCAGCAGCCGAGCCGGACAGGGTACAGATACGCAGTATTTT.

The chain carries TRBV7-2 and TRBJ2-7; D remains ambiguous. Trimming took off 4 bases at V and 4 bases at J, with 8 bases between the two ends. Germline values: CDR1 SGHTA, CDR2 FQGNSA. This CDR3 has 12 amino acids. DNA for the CDR3: TGTGCCAGCAGCTCCCCTTCGTACGAGCAGTACTTC. This gives the protein CASSSPSYEQYF.

The J gene is TRBJ2-3, the V gene TRBV19, with 8 bases fitting TRBD2. V gave up 5 bases and J gave up 2 bases; unmatched junction bases: 15. Germline V gives CDR1 LNHDA, CDR2 SQIVND (reference sequence). The CDR3 is made up of 18 amino acids. This CDR3 reads CASSPPLASGGLTDTQYF. CDR3 in DNA: TGTGCCAGTAGTCCCCCTTTGGCCAGCGGGGGACTCACAGATACGCAGTATTTT.

The chain joins TRBV13 to TRBJ1-5; D gene uncertain. In germline, CDR1 is PRHDT, CDR2 FYEKMQ (reference sequence). V was pared by 1 base and J by 5 bases, with 9 bases between. CDR3 length equals 14 residues. The CDR3 coding sequence is TGTGCCAGCAGCTTAGATGGCACCGATCAGCCCCAGCATTTT. The encoded protein is CASSLDGTDQPQHF. The full variable domain, its missing parts supplied by reference TRBV13 and TRBJ1-5, is AAGVIQSPRHLIKEKRETATLKCYPIPRHDTVYWYQQGPGQDPQFLISFYEKMQSDKGSIPDRFSAQQFSDYHSELNMSSLELGDSALYFCASSLDGTDQPQHFGDGTRLSIL.

The chain couples TRBV2 to TRBJ1-4, with TRBD1 identical over 12 bases. CDR3 length equals 15 residues. V was pared by 5 bases and J by 7 bases, with 5 bases of the junction left unmatched. Germline-derived CDR1 and CDR2 are SNHLY and FYNNEI. The CDR3 reads CASSLGTGGAEKLFF. In nucleotides, the CDR3 is TGTGCCAGCAGTCTTGGGACAGGGGGCGCTGAAAAACTGTTTTTT. The whole variable domain, filled in from reference TRBV2 and TRBJ1-4, reads EPEVTQTPSHQVTQMGQEVILRCVPISNHLYFYWYRQILGQKVEFLVSFYNNEISEKSEIFDDQFSVERPDGSNFTLKIRSTKLEDSAMYFCASSLGTGGAEKLFFGSGTQLSVL.

This clone was seen only once. The chain joins TRBV5-1 to TRBJ2-5; D remains ambiguous. Germline loops: CDR1 SGHRS, CDR2 YFSETQ. The length of the CDR3 is 15 residues. V was shortened by 0 bases and J by 3 bases, with 12 bases between the two germline ends. CDR3 DNA: TGCGCCAGCAGCTTGGAGTCTAGAGTGGAAGAGACCCAGTACTTC. It is translated as CASSLESRVEETQYF.

The gene calls are TRBV7-2 and TRBJ2-5; 11 nucleotides align to TRBD2. The germline CDR1 and CDR2 sequences are SGHTA and FQGNSA. This CDR3 has 18 residues. V gave up 2 bases and J gave up 2 bases; unmatched junction bases: 10. CDR3 residues: CASSLLLAGGSLQETQYF. The DNA of the CDR3 is TGTGCCAGCAGCTTACTTCTAGCGGGAGGTTCGCTGCAAGAGACCCAGTACTTC.